This T cell receptor (beta chain) was sequenced in a study of preoperative IRX-2 immunotherapy in early breast cancer. Treatment of the sample: preoperative locoregional IRX-2 cytokine immunotherapy. Patients received preoperative, locoregional IRX-2 cytokine immunotherapy in a phase Ib study. The germline CDR1 and CDR2 sequences are MDHEN and SYDVKM. The CDR3 is 15 amino acids. The ends were cut back, 7 bases at V and 4 bases at J, with 17 bases in the middle. Generated by immunoSEQ multiplex PCR, the TCRdb table keeps only in-frame clones and is missing some. The sample yields approximately 44,000 clones, about 95% seen once.

The chain uses TRBV28 and TRBJ1-5; D is perhaps TRBD1 (5 bases). The receptor was derived from a human donor with breast cancer. Sequenced here: tumor tissue, sampled after IRX-2 immunotherapy. This chain's CDR3 is CASTTFGGKNQPQHF. The CDR3, as DNA: TGTGCCAGCACCACCTTCGGGGGGAAGAATCAGCCCCAGCATTTT.